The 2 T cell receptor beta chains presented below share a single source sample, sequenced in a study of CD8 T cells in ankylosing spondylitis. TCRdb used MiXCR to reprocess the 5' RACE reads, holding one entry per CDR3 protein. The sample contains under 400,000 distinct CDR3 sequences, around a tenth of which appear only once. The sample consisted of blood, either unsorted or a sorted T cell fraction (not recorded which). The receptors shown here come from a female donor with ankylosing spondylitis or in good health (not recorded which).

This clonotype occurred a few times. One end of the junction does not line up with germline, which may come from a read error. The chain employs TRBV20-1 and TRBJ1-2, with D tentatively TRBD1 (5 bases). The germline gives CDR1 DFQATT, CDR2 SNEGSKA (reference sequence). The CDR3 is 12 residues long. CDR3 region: CSATQVNSGYTF. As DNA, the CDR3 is TGCAGTGCTACACAGGTGAACTCTGGCTACACCTTC.

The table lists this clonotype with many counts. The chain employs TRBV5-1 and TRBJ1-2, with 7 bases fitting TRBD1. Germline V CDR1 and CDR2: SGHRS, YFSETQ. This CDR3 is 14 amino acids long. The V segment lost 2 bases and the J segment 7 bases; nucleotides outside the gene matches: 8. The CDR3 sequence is CASSFPRQGSGYTF. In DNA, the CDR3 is TGCGCCAGCAGCTTCCCTAGACAGGGTTCTGGCTACACCTTC.